These 32 T cell receptor beta chains originate from one sample sequenced in a study of blood T cell repertoires in COVID-19 (dated by TCRdb to about 2020). Libraries were made using the immunoSEQ multiplex PCR assay. TCRdb retrieved this table from immuneACCESS and kept in-frame rearrangements only. Not all clones are present; in checked studies, unresolved V genes account for under half, and no reason is known for the remainder. For this sample the table gives about 61,000 clones, of which 85% to 90% were detected only once. The ten largest clones add up to approximately 4% of the sample. The sequenced material came from peripheral blood. The source is a human donor in a cohort sampled during active COVID-19.

This clone was found once. The chain employs TRBV30 and TRBJ1-4; tentatively, D is TRBD1 (6 bases). CDR1 is GTSNPN, CDR2 SVGIG, per germline (reference sequence). CDR3 length equals 15 residues. Trimming took 4 bases from V and 8 from J, leaving 20 bases between them. The CDR3 spells CAWTMGHFVGEKLFF. CDR3 in DNA: TGTGCCTGGACTATGGGACATTTTGTGGGGGAAAAACTGTTTTTT.

This chain uses TRBV5-1 with TRBJ1-1; 11 nucleotides agree with TRBD1. Germline V gene lookup returns CDR1 SGHRS and CDR2 YFSETQ. After removal of 7 bases from V and 11 bases from J, the junction contained 10 bases not matched to a gene. CDR3 length equals 13 residues. CDR3 loop: CASGNTGTGGAFF. DNA of the CDR3: TGCGCCAGCGGCAACACCGGGACAGGGGGGGCTTTCTTT. The full variable domain, its missing parts supplied by reference TRBV5-1 and TRBJ1-1, is KAGVTQTPRYLIKTRGQQVTLSCSPISGHRSVSWYQQTPGQGLQFLFEYFSETQRNKGNFPGRFSGRQFSNSRSEMNVSTLELGDSALYLCASGNTGTGGAFFGQGTRLTVV.

This clone was seen a handful of times. The chain recombines TRBV7-9 with TRBJ2-7; no reliable D call. The CDR3 is 13 residues long. Germline CDR1 SEHNR, CDR2 FQNEAQ (reference sequence). The germline V and J ends were trimmed by 1 base and 0 bases, with 4 bases remaining between them. The chain's CDR3 is CASSLGHSYEQYF. The CDR3, as DNA: TGTGCCAGCAGCTTAGGTCACTCCTACGAGCAGTACTTC.

The chain is built from TRBV19 and TRBJ2-7; possible D gene TRBD1, 5 bases. V lost 4 bases and J 5 bases, leaving 21 bases between the germline ends. The CDR3 runs to 16 residues. CDR1 is LNHDA and CDR2 is SQIVND in the germline V gene (reference sequence). CDR3 sequence (DNA): TGTGCCAGTAGTACCCGTCGACAGCGACCCTACCACGAGCAGTACTTC. It codes for CASSTRRQRPYHEQYF.

In its sample, this clone was seen once. The chain uses TRBV5-1 and TRBJ2-5, with 11 bases that match TRBD2. Germline assignment: CDR1 SGHRS and CDR2 YFSETQ. This CDR3 spans 14 amino acids. J was trimmed by 4 bases and V by 2 bases; bases with no gene match: 1. The CDR3 coding sequence is TGCGCCAGCAGCTTAACTAGCGGGGGAGAGACCCAGTACTTC. Translating gives CASSLTSGGETQYF.

The J gene is TRBJ1-4, the V gene TRBV7-2, with D uncertain. Germline CDR1 is SGHTA and CDR2 is FQGNSA. This CDR3 has 18 amino acids. Trimming cost V 2 bases and J 6 bases, with 22 bases left between them. CDR3: CASSLFDSGRPADEKLFF. CDR3 coding DNA: TGTGCCAGCAGCTTATTCGATAGTGGGAGGCCCGCTGATGAAAAACTGTTTTTT.

The CDR3 sequence is CATSDPGTGGTDTQYF. The CDR3 nucleotides read TGTGCCACCAGTGATCCCGGGACAGGGGGCACAGATACGCAGTATTTT. The chain joins TRBV24-1 to TRBJ2-3; TRBD1 matches 10 bases. This CDR3 has 16 amino acids. Germline CDR1 and CDR2: KGHDR and SFDVKD. J gave up 1 base and V 3 bases, and 3 bases lay outside the gene matches.

J is TRBJ1-4 and V is TRBV9, with D unresolved. Per the germline V gene, CDR1 is SGDLS and CDR2 is YYNGEE. This CDR3 contains 14 residues. The V end was cut by 2 bases, the J end by 4 bases, with 9 bases between. The CDR3 DNA reads TGTGCCAGCAGCGTCGCAGATCTTAATGAAAAACTGTTTTTT. Amino acid sequence: CASSVADLNEKLFF. Full variable domain (outside the CDR3, taken from reference TRBV9 and TRBJ1-4): DSGVTQTPKHLITATGQRVTLRCSPRSGDLSVYWYQQSLDQGLQFLIQYYNGEERAKGNILERFSAQQFPDLHSELNLSSLELGDSALYFCASSVADLNEKLFFGSGTQLSVL.

V and J are TRBV6-6 and TRBJ1-3; TRBD1 is a possible D gene (6 bases). The V gene's germline CDR1 is MNHNY and CDR2 SVGAGI (reference sequence). The V end was cut by 5 bases, the J end by 4 bases, with 18 bases between. The CDR3 is made up of 16 amino acids. CDR3 sequence: CASSQLQGTGGNTIYF. The CDR3 coding sequence is TGTGCCAGCAGTCAGCTACAGGGAACGGGAGGAAACACCATATATTTT.

The rearrangement links TRBV11-3 to TRBJ2-3, with 11 bases that match TRBD2. CDR1 is SGHNT, CDR2 YENEEA, per germline. The CDR3 length is 17 residues. The J segment lost 2 bases and the V segment lost 6 bases, leaving 10 bases of the junction unmatched. The CDR3 nucleotides read TGTGCCAGCAGTCCGGGACTAGCGGTTGATATCACAGATACGCAGTATTTT. Translated: CASSPGLAVDITDTQYF.

This rearrangement joins TRBV11-2 to TRBJ2-7; 10 nucleotides agree with TRBD2. Germline values: CDR1 SGHAT, CDR2 FQNNGV. V shed 1 base, J shed 0 bases, and the junction held 0 bases outside the gene matches. CDR3 size: 15 residues. The CDR3, as DNA: TGTGCCAGCAGCTTAGTAGCGGGAGGCTCCTACGAGCAGTACTTC. It codes for CASSLVAGGSYEQYF.

J is TRBJ2-2 and V is TRBV18; D ambiguous. In germline, CDR1 is KGHSH, CDR2 LQKENI. This CDR3 comprises 15 residues. V dropped 1 base and J dropped 4 bases, with 10 bases sitting between them. The CDR3 protein is CASSPLEHSTGELFF. The CDR3 bases are TGTGCCAGCTCACCACTCGAACATTCCACCGGGGAGCTGTTTTTT.

The gene calls are TRBV5-1 and TRBJ1-4, with a possible D match to TRBD1 (5 bases). The CDR3 has 14 amino acids. V was trimmed by 2 bases and J by 4 bases, leaving 9 bases between them. Germline lookup yields CDR1 SGHRS and CDR2 YFSETQ. The CDR3 DNA reads TGCGCCAGCAGCTTAATTCAGGGTAATGAAAAACTGTTTTTT. Translated, it gives CASSLIQGNEKLFF.

The CDR3 loop reads CSASREAFYNNEQFF. The CDR3 region has the DNA TGCAGTGCTAGTAGGGAGGCCTTCTACAACAATGAGCAGTTCTTC. This chain joins TRBV20-1 and TRBJ2-1; a possible D gene is TRBD2 (6 bases). The CDR3 is made up of 15 amino acids. With 3 bases removed from V and 5 bases from J, the gap between germline ends came to 17 bases. Germline CDR1 DFQATT, CDR2 SNEGSKA (reference sequence).

This clone was found a few times. The CDR3 sequence: CASRGNYGYTF. In DNA form, the CDR3 reads TGTGCCTCCCGGGGTAACTATGGCTACACCTTC. This chain joins TRBV27 and TRBJ1-2, with D hard to call. Germline-derived CDR1 and CDR2 are MNHEY and SMNVEV (reference sequence). Trimming stripped 11 bases from V and 1 base from J, with 8 bases between. The CDR3 consists of 11 residues.

The genes are TRBV7-2 and TRBJ2-1, with TRBD1 matching over 8 bases. This CDR3 contains 17 residues. V lost 2 bases, J lost 7 bases, and 13 bases stayed unmatched. The V gene's germline CDR1 is SGHTA and CDR2 FQGNSA. CDR3 sequence: CASSLRPGTGNINEQFF. The CDR3 DNA is TGTGCCAGCAGCTTAAGGCCCGGGACAGGTAATATTAATGAGCAGTTCTTC.

This chain's CDR3 is CASHPTGNRWGAFF. For the CDR3, the DNA is TGTGCCAGCCACCCAACAGGGAACCGATGGGGGGCTTTCTTT. This rearrangement joins TRBV28 to TRBJ1-1; D possibly corresponds to TRBD1 (6 bases). CDR1 and CDR2 from the germline V gene are MDHEN and SYDVKM. Deletions cut 8 bases from V and 11 bases from J, with 24 bases between. This CDR3 is 14 amino acids long.

This clone was counted between two and nine times. The chain is built from TRBV7-9 and TRBJ1-1; possible D gene TRBD1, 5 bases. The CDR3 is 15 residues long. V dropped 7 bases and J dropped 0 bases, with 15 bases sitting between them. CDR1 and CDR2 from the germline V gene are SEHNR and FQNEAQ (reference sequence). This CDR3 reads CASKSADRLNTEAFF. CDR3 nucleotide sequence: TGTGCCAGCAAATCGGCCGACAGACTGAACACTGAAGCTTTCTTT.

The rearrangement uses TRBV30 and TRBJ1-4, with no clear D. Germline V gene lookup returns CDR1 GTSNPN and CDR2 SVGIG (reference sequence). The CDR3 spans 13 residues. The V end was cut by 0 bases, the J end by 8 bases, with 10 bases between. The CDR3 loop reads CAWSVMALEKLFF. As DNA, the CDR3 is TGTGCCTGGAGTGTAATGGCCCTCGAAAAACTGTTTTTT.

The sample holds one count of this clone. This chain joins TRBV15 and TRBJ2-5, with D possibly being TRBD2 (6 bases). V dropped 11 bases and J dropped 10 bases, with 26 bases sitting between them. Germline assignment: CDR1 LNHNV and CDR2 YYDKDF (reference sequence). The CDR3 is made up of 14 amino acids. CDR3 sequence reads: CASKTSYEKLDQYF. As DNA, the CDR3 is TGTGCCTCTAAGACTAGTTACGAGAAGTTGGACCAGTACTTC.

The gene calls are TRBV19 and TRBJ1-2, with TRBD1 matching over 8 bases. Germline CDR1 reads LNHDA; CDR2 reads SQIVND (reference sequence). This CDR3 has 14 amino acids. The junction had 8 bases not matched to a gene; V was cut back by 6 bases and J by 5 bases. The CDR3 region has the DNA TGTGCCAGTAGAATTCAGGGGGCGAGATATGGCTACACCTTC. This gives the protein CASRIQGARYGYTF.

The chain carries TRBV5-4 and TRBJ1-2, with TRBD1 matching 7 bases. The CDR3 length is 15 residues. V lost 3 bases to trimming and J lost 4 bases; unmatched junction nucleotides: 9. Germline V lookup: CDR1 SGHNT, CDR2 YYREEE (reference sequence). In nucleotides, the CDR3 is TGTGCCAGCAGCTACGGCCGGGGACAGACCTATGGCTACACCTTC. Translation gives CASSYGRGQTYGYTF.

This chain joins TRBV7-9 and TRBJ2-7; 9 nucleotides line up with TRBD2. Trimming removed 1 base from V and 5 bases from J; junction bases left unmatched: 6. Per the germline V gene, CDR1 is SEHNR and CDR2 is FQNEAQ (reference sequence). This CDR3 has 15 residues. CDR3 residues: CASSLVLAGTHEQYF. CDR3 bases: TGTGCCAGCAGCTTAGTTCTAGCGGGGACCCACGAGCAGTACTTC.

The rearrangement links TRBV5-5 to TRBJ2-7, with D possibly being TRBD1 (6 bases). Looked up from germline, CDR1 is SGHKS and CDR2 is YYEKEE (reference sequence). V lost 4 bases, J lost 4 bases, and 21 bases lay in between. The CDR3 extends over 16 amino acids. The CDR3 sequence is CASSTKPGQGVYEQYF. In DNA form, the CDR3 reads TGTGCCAGCAGCACTAAACCGGGACAAGGGGTTTACGAGCAGTACTTC.

The chain uses TRBV29-1 and TRBJ1-5; unclear D gene. Germline CDR1 SQVTM, CDR2 ANQGSEA. The CDR3 runs to 13 residues. V was shortened by 5 bases and J by 2 bases, with 10 bases between the two germline ends. The CDR3 reads CSVPGKGNQPQHF. CDR3 sequence (DNA): TGCAGCGTTCCGGGGAAGGGCAATCAGCCCCAGCATTTT.

This sequence joins TRBV7-2 and TRBJ1-2; 10 nucleotides match TRBD1. The V gene's germline CDR1 is SGHTA and CDR2 FQGNSA. With V trimmed by 3 bases and J by 3 bases, 4 bases remained unmatched. The CDR3 runs to 15 residues. The CDR3, as DNA: TGTGCCAGCAGCTTGGGAGGGACAGGGGACTATGGCTACACCTTC. It codes for CASSLGGTGDYGYTF.

The rearrangement joins TRBV28 to TRBJ2-7; D remains unclear. Trimming shortened V by 6 bases and J by 0 bases, and 15 bases separated the two germline ends. Germline assignment: CDR1 MDHEN and CDR2 SYDVKM. This CDR3 contains 15 residues. The CDR3 is CASRSTAYPSYEQYF. The CDR3 DNA reads TGTGCCAGCAGATCCACAGCCTACCCCTCCTACGAGCAGTACTTC.

With respect to this clone: Other nucleotide sequences from this sample produce the same CDR3. This chain links TRBV5-1 with TRBJ1-1, with TRBD1 matching 10 bases. The CDR3 has 15 residues. The trim removed 0 bases at V and 1 base at J, leaving 0 bases unmatched. Germline V lookup: CDR1 SGHRS, CDR2 YFSETQ. CDR3 in DNA: TGCGCCAGCAGCTTGGGGACAGGGGGGAACACTGAAGCTTTCTTT. Its protein is CASSLGTGGNTEAFF.

This clone is a singleton in its sample. This chain uses TRBV4-1 with TRBJ1-5; D unclear. Germline V gene data show CDR1 as MGHRA and CDR2 as YSYEKL. With 0 bases removed from V and 4 bases from J, the gap between germline ends came to 13 bases. The CDR3 consists of 16 residues. Here the CDR3 DNA reads TGCGCCAGCAGCCAAGAGAGCGGGCTGAAGAATCAGCCCCAGCATTTT. This codes for CASSQESGLKNQPQHF.

The V and J genes are TRBV7-9 and TRBJ2-7, with a tentative D call TRBD1 (5 bases). Germline values: CDR1 SEHNR, CDR2 FQNEAQ (reference sequence). Trimming removed 1 base at V and 5 bases at J, with 12 bases between. CDR3 length: 14 residues. The CDR3 DNA is TGTGCCAGCAGCTTAGAGCGCAGGGTTGACGAGCAGTACTTC. It specifies CASSLERRVDEQYF.

This clone has only one observation. The rearrangement uses TRBV7-2 and TRBJ2-3; TRBD2 agrees at 7 bases. The CDR3 is made up of 15 amino acids. Unmatched junction bases numbered 5, after V lost 1 base and J lost 4 bases. Per germline, CDR1 SGHTA and CDR2 FQGNSA. CDR3 coding DNA: TGTGCCAGCAGCTTAGTGGCGGGAGTTTCAGATACGCAGTATTTT. As protein: CASSLVAGVSDTQYF.

V and J are TRBV11-2 and TRBJ2-1; 14 bases are shared with TRBD2. Germline loops: CDR1 SGHAT, CDR2 FQNNGV. CDR3 length equals 17 residues. V lost 4 bases to trimming and J lost 2 bases; unmatched junction nucleotides: 4. CDR3 coding DNA: TGTGCCAGCAGCTACGGGACTAGCGGGAGCCCCTACAATGAGCAGTTCTTC. Translating gives CASSYGTSGSPYNEQFF. Looking up the rest from reference TRBV11-2 and TRBJ2-1 gives the full variable domain: EAGVAQSPRYKIIEKRQSVAFWCNPISGHATLYWYQQILGQGPKLLIQFQNNGVVDDSQLPKDRFSAERLKGVDSTLKIQPAKLEDSAVYLCASSYGTSGSPYNEQFFGPGTRLTVL.